This passage covers 28 T cell receptor beta chains from one sample sequenced in a study of T cells in Graves' hyperthyroidism and ophthalmopathy. Researchers took RNA transcripts and amplified the TCR beta CDR3 regions from them. RT-PCR in the first round (using the HTBI primer set) targeted the TCR CDR3. TCRdb re-called the multiplex PCR reads through MiXCR, storing one row per CDR3 protein. This table holds about 400,000 distinct CDR3 sequences, around 16% found once. Sequencing used blood. The source is a woman under 30 with Graves' hyperthyroidism.

This clonotype was seen ten or more times. The CDR3 DNA sequence: TGCAGCGTCGTGACAGGGGTGAACACTGAAGCTTTCTTT. Residues: CSVVTGVNTEAFF. V usage is TRBV29-1 and J usage is TRBJ1-1; 8 nucleotides agree with TRBD1. V trimming: 6 bases; J trimming: 0 bases; junction bases outside the gene matches: 3. Germline CDR1 SQVTM, CDR2 ANQGSEA. This CDR3 spans 13 amino acids.

Ten or more counts support this clonotype. The V call is TRBV27, the J call TRBJ2-3, with D perhaps matching TRBD2 (6 bases). The germline gives CDR1 MNHEY, CDR2 SMNVEV (reference sequence). The CDR3 loop spans 15 amino acids. Deletions cut 0 bases from V and 3 bases from J, with 10 bases between. CDR3 DNA sequence: TGTGCCAGCAGTTTATCGTGGGAGGCGACAGATACGCAGTATTTT. Its protein product is CASSLSWEATDTQYF.

The chain carries TRBV6-1 and TRBJ2-1; 9 nucleotides align to TRBD1. After removal of 5 bases from V and 2 bases from J, the junction contained 7 bases not matched to a gene. The CDR3 runs to 16 residues. Germline CDR1 MNHNS, CDR2 SASEGT. CDR3: CASSRTGTGPYNEQFF. In DNA, the CDR3 is TGTGCCAGCAGTAGAACCGGGACAGGGCCCTACAATGAGCAGTTCTTC.

The gene calls are TRBV6-1 and TRBJ1-2; 11 bases are shared with TRBD1. This CDR3 comprises 15 residues. J gave up 4 bases and V 5 bases, and 6 bases lay outside the gene matches. Germline loops: CDR1 MNHNS, CDR2 SASEGT. The CDR3 sequence is CASSLAGTGGYGYTF. DNA for the CDR3: TGTGCCAGCAGTCTCGCCGGGACAGGGGGCTATGGCTACACCTTC.

The chain recombines TRBV4-1 with TRBJ2-2; 8 bases align to TRBD2. The CDR3 length is 17 residues. CDR1 and CDR2 (germline): MGHRA, YSYEKL. Trimming took 4 bases from V and 0 from J; bases not matched to a gene: 7. In DNA, the CDR3 is TGCGCCAGCAGCCTAAAAGCGGGGGTCGCGAACACCGGGGAGCTGTTTTTT. Its translation: CASSLKAGVANTGELFF.

This clonotype was observed a few times. The CDR3 DNA reads as TGTGCCAGCAGGTTGGGACAGGGACGTACCGGGGAGCTGTTTTTT. This sequence encodes CASRLGQGRTGELFF. This chain links TRBV7-2 with TRBJ2-2; TRBD1 matches at 9 bases. This CDR3 has 15 amino acids. Losses at the gene ends were 6 bases for V and 5 bases for J; bases not matched to a gene: 7. Germline lookup yields CDR1 SGHTA and CDR2 FQGNSA.

This clonotype was counted a few times. The chain links TRBV4-3 to TRBJ2-5, with D unresolved. V lost 0 bases to trimming and J lost 5 bases, with 19 bases between them. CDR3 length: 17 residues. CDR1 LGHNA and CDR2 YSLEER come from the germline V gene. The CDR3 loop reads CASSQDMLGDQGETQYF. CDR3 nucleotides: TGCGCCAGCAGCCAAGACATGCTTGGGGATCAAGGGGAGACCCAGTACTTC.

Ten or more counts support this clonotype. V usage is TRBV6-1 and J usage is TRBJ1-5; D unresolved. The V and J ends lost 5 bases and 2 bases respectively, with 16 bases between them. Germline values: CDR1 MNHNS, CDR2 SASEGT. The CDR3 runs 16 residues. DNA for the CDR3: TGTGCCAGCAGTAAGACACCCCCTGGGGGCAATCAGCCCCAGCATTTT. It translates to CASSKTPPGGNQPQHF.

This clonotype was detected ten times or more. The rearrangement uses TRBV5-1 and TRBJ1-1; no reliable D call. CDR1 SGHRS and CDR2 YFSETQ come from the germline V gene. The CDR3 covers 15 residues. V dropped 1 base and J dropped 4 bases, with 14 bases sitting between them. In DNA, the CDR3 is TGCGCCAGCAGCTTGAGGTTCTCGGGAGGCACTGAAGCTTTCTTT. This translates into CASSLRFSGGTEAFF.

This clonotype has just a few counts. The rearrangement links TRBV2 to TRBJ1-2, with D unresolved. The CDR3 is made up of 12 amino acids. Germline V gene lookup returns CDR1 SNHLY and CDR2 FYNNEI. V lost 7 bases and J 4 bases, leaving 10 bases between the germline ends. CDR3 DNA sequence: TGTGCCAGCACCAGTCAGATCTATGGCTACACCTTC. Translating gives CASTSQIYGYTF.

This clonotype was seen many times. The chain couples TRBV27 to TRBJ1-1; D unclear. V lost 3 bases and J lost 2, with 13 bases in between. Germline V lookup: CDR1 MNHEY, CDR2 SMNVEV (reference sequence). The CDR3 consists of 15 residues. CDR3 sequence: CASSLGLKGNTEAFF. The CDR3 DNA sequence: TGTGCCAGCAGTTTGGGCCTCAAGGGTAACACTGAAGCTTTCTTT.

This clonotype was seen many times. V gene TRBV11-2 combines with J gene TRBJ2-3, with a possible D match to TRBD1 (6 bases). The V end was cut by 1 base, the J end by 6 bases, with 14 bases between. The CDR3 covers 15 residues. In germline, CDR1 is SGHAT, CDR2 FQNNGV. The CDR3 protein is CASSLARGQFDTQYF. DNA of the CDR3: TGTGCCAGCAGCTTAGCCCGAGGACAGTTCGATACGCAGTATTTT.

This sequence joins TRBV6-1 and TRBJ1-5; 7 bases match TRBD1. Per the germline V gene, CDR1 is MNHNS and CDR2 is SASEGT. V was clipped by 5 bases and J by 4 bases; unmatched bases: 5. This CDR3 is 14 amino acids long. DNA of the CDR3: TGTGCCAGCAGTAGGGACAGCGAGAATCAGCCCCAGCATTTT. This codes for CASSRDSENQPQHF.

The chain joins TRBV12-5 to TRBJ2-5; no clear D gene. Trimming pared 0 bases from V and 4 bases from J, leaving 6 bases between. The germline CDR1 and CDR2 sequences are LGHNT and FRNRAP. This CDR3 has 13 amino acids. The CDR3 is CASGLVRGETQYF. DNA for the CDR3: TGTGCTAGTGGTTTGGTCAGAGGAGAGACCCAGTACTTC.

This rearrangement joins TRBV20-1 to TRBJ2-7, with 10 bases fitting TRBD2. Per the germline V gene, CDR1 is DFQATT and CDR2 is SNEGSKA (reference sequence). Trimming removed 3 bases from V and 2 bases from J; junction bases left unmatched: 10. This CDR3 region has 16 residues. This CDR3 reads CSASGRLSGGAYEQYF. Here the CDR3 DNA reads TGCAGTGCTAGCGGGAGGCTGAGCGGGGGGGCCTACGAGCAGTACTTC.

In this sample, this clonotype turned up many times. The chain has TRBV7-2 and TRBJ2-7; D is possibly TRBD1 (6 bases). Deletions cut 6 bases from V and 2 bases from J, with 17 bases between. There are 15 residues in the CDR3. In germline, CDR1 is SGHTA, CDR2 FQGNSA. CDR3 residues: CASRGPGTRPYEQYF. Written as DNA, the CDR3 is TGTGCCAGCAGGGGGCCCGGGACAAGACCCTACGAGCAGTACTTC.

This clonotype was counted many times. V and J are TRBV5-8 and TRBJ1-1; D unresolved. The CDR3 spans 13 residues. Per germline, CDR1 SGHTS and CDR2 YDEGEE. The V gene lost 0 bases and the J gene lost 11 bases, with 14 bases spanning the gap. The CDR3 DNA reads as TGTGCCAGCAGCTTGGCCGAGCCATCGGGGGCTTTCTTT. The encoded protein is CASSLAEPSGAFF. Based on the CDR3 plus reference TRBV5-8 and TRBJ1-1, the full variable domain is EAGVTQSPTHLIKTRGQQATLRCSPISGHTSVYWYQQALGLGLQFLLWYDEGEERNRGNFPPRFSGRQFPNYSSELNVNALELEDSALYLCASSLAEPSGAFFGQGTRLTVV.

This clonotype came up once. The V call is TRBV20-1, the J call TRBJ2-5, with TRBD2 identical over 10 bases. V was clipped by 1 base and J by 2 bases; unmatched bases: 10. Germline CDR1 is DFQATT and CDR2 is SNEGSKA (reference sequence). This CDR3 has 17 amino acids. In DNA form, the CDR3 reads TGCAGTGCTAGAGCAAGCATAGCGGGAGGTTCGCAAGAGACCCAGTACTTC. Amino acids: CSARASIAGGSQETQYF.

The V and J genes are TRBV24-1 and TRBJ2-1; 10 nucleotides align to TRBD2. The CDR3 covers 14 residues. From germline, CDR1 is KGHDR and CDR2 SFDVKD. The trim removed 5 bases at V and 12 bases at J, leaving 9 bases unmatched. CDR3 nucleotide sequence: TGTGCCACCAGTGCCCTAGCGGGAGCCGGTAGGCAGTTCTTC. Amino acid sequence: CATSALAGAGRQFF.

In this sample, this clonotype turned up many times. The chain is built from TRBV28 and TRBJ1-1; 8 bases are a match to TRBD1. With 5 bases clipped from V and 0 bases from J, the junction kept 8 bases outside the gene matches. The CDR3 runs to 16 residues. The germline gives CDR1 MDHEN, CDR2 SYDVKM. CDR3 residues: CASSRQGWEMNTEAFF. DNA for the CDR3: TGTGCCAGCAGTAGACAGGGGTGGGAGATGAACACTGAAGCTTTCTTT.

This clonotype showed up many times. The rearrangement uses TRBV7-3 and TRBJ2-1, with TRBD2 matching over 13 bases. The CDR3 is made up of 16 amino acids. The ends lost 1 base at V and 6 bases at J; junction bases unmatched: 3. Per germline, CDR1 SGHTA and CDR2 FQGTGA. The CDR3 sequence: CASSLKGLAGFNEQFF. DNA for the CDR3: TGTGCCAGCAGCTTAAAGGGACTAGCGGGGTTCAATGAGCAGTTCTTC.

This chain joins TRBV4-3 and TRBJ2-2; D may be TRBD1 or TRBD2 (6 bases each). This CDR3 region has 15 residues. CDR1 is LGHNA, CDR2 YSLEER, per germline. The ends were cut back, 0 bases at V and 7 bases at J, with 12 bases in the middle. The DNA for the CDR3 is TGCGCCAGCAGCCAAGAGGGGGCGGGGAGCGGGGAGCTGTTTTTT. This encodes CASSQEGAGSGELFF.

This clonotype turned up a few times. V usage is TRBV20-1 and J usage is TRBJ2-5; the D gene is possibly TRBD1 (7 bases). CDR1 is DFQATT, CDR2 SNEGSKA, per germline (reference sequence). This CDR3 has 13 residues. Trimming took 7 bases from V and 5 from J, leaving 17 bases between them. The CDR3 coding sequence is TGCAGTGTGGAGGGGGCGCGGGCGGAGACCCAGTACTTC. Encoded protein: CSVEGARAETQYF.

This clonotype was observed at least ten times. J is TRBJ1-4 and V is TRBV18; TRBD1 aligns across 9 bases. The ends lost 6 bases at V and 7 bases at J; junction bases unmatched: 6. The CDR3 loop spans 14 amino acids. Germline CDR1 is KGHSH and CDR2 is LQKENI. The CDR3 nucleotides read TGTGCCAGCTCCGCCGGGACAGGGCCTGAAAAACTGTTTTTT. Its translation: CASSAGTGPEKLFF.

J is TRBJ2-5 and V is TRBV5-6, with 7 positions matching TRBD1. The ends lost 4 bases at V and 5 bases at J; junction bases unmatched: 20. The length of the CDR3 is 18 residues. CDR1 and CDR2 from the germline V gene are SGHDT and YYEEEE. In DNA, the CDR3 is TGTGCCAGCAGCCCTCTCTTAGGAGCCTACGCCAGGGGGGAGACCCAGTACTTC. This translates into CASSPLLGAYARGETQYF.

This clonotype was recorded a few times. DNA of the CDR3: TGTGCCAGCAGCCAAGGACTAGCGGGGGGGCCGGGAGATACGCAGTATTTT. This gives the protein CASSQGLAGGPGDTQYF. The rearrangement uses TRBV7-3 and TRBJ2-3; 15 nucleotides match TRBD2. Per the germline V gene, CDR1 is SGHTA and CDR2 is FQGTGA. The trim removed 5 bases at V and 5 bases at J, leaving 8 bases unmatched. This CDR3 is 17 amino acids long.

This chain joins TRBV24-1 and TRBJ1-2; 12 bases are shared with TRBD1. The V and J ends lost 4 bases and 7 bases, in that order; junction bases with no gene match: 9. The germline V gene has CDR1 KGHDR and CDR2 SFDVKD. There are 16 residues in the CDR3. DNA for the CDR3: TGTGCCACCAGTGACACCCGGGACAGGGGGCACAGTGGCTACACCTTC. Its protein product is CATSDTRDRGHSGYTF.

This clonotype was seen many times. The V and J genes are TRBV6-2 or TRBV6-3 and TRBJ2-7, with D possibly called TRBD1 or TRBD2 (5 bases each). V lost 0 bases and J 4 bases, leaving 13 bases between the germline ends. The CDR3 runs 15 residues. Germline values: CDR1 MNHEY, CDR2 SVGEGT. The CDR3: CASSYSRDQNYEQYF. In nucleotides, the CDR3 is TGTGCCAGCAGTTACTCTCGGGACCAAAATTACGAGCAGTACTTC.